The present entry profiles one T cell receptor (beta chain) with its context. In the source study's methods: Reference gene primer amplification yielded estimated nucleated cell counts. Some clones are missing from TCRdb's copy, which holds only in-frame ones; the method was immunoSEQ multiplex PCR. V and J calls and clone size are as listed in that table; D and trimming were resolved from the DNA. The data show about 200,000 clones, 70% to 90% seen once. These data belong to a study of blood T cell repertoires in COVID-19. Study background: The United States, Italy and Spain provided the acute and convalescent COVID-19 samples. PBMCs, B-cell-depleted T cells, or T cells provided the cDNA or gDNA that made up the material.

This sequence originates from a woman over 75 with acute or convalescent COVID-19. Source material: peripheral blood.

Written as DNA, the CDR3 is TGTGCCAGCAGTTTAGGGGCGAGCTACGAGCAGTACTTC. Its protein is CASSLGASYEQYF. This sequence joins TRBV6-5 and TRBJ2-7; D possibly corresponds to TRBD1 (5 bases). The V gene lost 4 bases and the J gene lost 3 bases, with 10 bases spanning the gap. The germline CDR1 and CDR2 sequences are MNHEY and SVGAGI. This CDR3 is 13 amino acids long.